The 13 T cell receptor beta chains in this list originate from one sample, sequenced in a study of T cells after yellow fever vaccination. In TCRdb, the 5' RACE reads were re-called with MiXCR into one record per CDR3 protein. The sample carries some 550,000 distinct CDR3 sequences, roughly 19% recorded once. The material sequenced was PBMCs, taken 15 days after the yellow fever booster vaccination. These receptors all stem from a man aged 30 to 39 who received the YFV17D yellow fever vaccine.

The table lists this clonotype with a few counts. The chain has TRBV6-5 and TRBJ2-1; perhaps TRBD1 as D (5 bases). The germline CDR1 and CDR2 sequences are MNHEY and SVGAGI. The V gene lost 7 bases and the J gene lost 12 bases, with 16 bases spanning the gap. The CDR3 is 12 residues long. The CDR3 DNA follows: TGTGCCAGCACTCGCCAGGGTGGTAGGCAGTTCTTC. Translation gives CASTRQGGRQFF.

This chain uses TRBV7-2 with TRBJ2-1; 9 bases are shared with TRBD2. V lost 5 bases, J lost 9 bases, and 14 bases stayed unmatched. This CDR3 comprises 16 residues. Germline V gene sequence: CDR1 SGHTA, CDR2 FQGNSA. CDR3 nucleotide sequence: TGTGCCAGCAGCGAAACCGGGACTAGCCCTCCGGCTGAGCAGTTCTTC. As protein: CASSETGTSPPAEQFF. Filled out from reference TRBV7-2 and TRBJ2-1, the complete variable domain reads GAGVSQSPSNKVTEKGKDVELRCDPISGHTALYWYRQSLGQGLEFLIYFQGNSAPDKSGLPSDRFSAERTGGSVSTLTIQRTQQEDSAVYLCASSETGTSPPAEQFFGPGTRLTVL.

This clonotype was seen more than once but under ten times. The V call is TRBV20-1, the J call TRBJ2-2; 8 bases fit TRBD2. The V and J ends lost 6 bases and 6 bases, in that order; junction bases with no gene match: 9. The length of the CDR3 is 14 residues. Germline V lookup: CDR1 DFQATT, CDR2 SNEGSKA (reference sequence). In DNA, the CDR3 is TGCAGTGCAAAGTCCGGGACTAGTTCCGGGGAGCTGTTTTTT. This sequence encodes CSAKSGTSSGELFF.

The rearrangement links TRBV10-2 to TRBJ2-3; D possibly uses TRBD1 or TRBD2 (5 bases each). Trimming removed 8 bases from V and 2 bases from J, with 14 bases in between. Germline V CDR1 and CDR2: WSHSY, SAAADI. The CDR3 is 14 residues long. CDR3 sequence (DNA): TGCGCCAGCGTGGATCCCGGGGCCACAGATACGCAGTATTTT. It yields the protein CASVDPGATDTQYF.

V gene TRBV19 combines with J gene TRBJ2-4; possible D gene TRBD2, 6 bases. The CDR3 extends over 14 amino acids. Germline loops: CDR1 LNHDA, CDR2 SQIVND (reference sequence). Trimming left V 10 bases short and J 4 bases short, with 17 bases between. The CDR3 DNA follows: TGTGCCACCGTCGGAGGGCCAGCTAAAAACATTCAGTACTTC. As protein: CATVGGPAKNIQYF.

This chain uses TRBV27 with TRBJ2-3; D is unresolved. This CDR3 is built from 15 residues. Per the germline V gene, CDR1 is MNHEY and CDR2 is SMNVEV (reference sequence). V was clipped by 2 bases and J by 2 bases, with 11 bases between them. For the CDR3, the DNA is TGTGCCAGCAGTTTAAATAATTATTTCACAGATACGCAGTATTTT. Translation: CASSLNNYFTDTQYF.

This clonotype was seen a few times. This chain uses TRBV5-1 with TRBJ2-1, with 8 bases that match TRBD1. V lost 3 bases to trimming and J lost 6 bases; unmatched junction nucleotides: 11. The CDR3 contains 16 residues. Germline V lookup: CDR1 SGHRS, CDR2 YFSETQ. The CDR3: CASSSQGVQLRNEQFF. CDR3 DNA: TGCGCCAGCAGCTCACAGGGGGTTCAGCTACGCAATGAGCAGTTCTTC.

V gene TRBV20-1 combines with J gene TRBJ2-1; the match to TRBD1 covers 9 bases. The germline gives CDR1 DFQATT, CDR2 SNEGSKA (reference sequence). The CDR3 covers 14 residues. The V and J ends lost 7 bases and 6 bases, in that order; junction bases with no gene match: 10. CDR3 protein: CSENSGTGLNEQFF. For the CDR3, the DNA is TGCAGTGAAAACTCCGGGACAGGGCTCAATGAGCAGTTCTTC.

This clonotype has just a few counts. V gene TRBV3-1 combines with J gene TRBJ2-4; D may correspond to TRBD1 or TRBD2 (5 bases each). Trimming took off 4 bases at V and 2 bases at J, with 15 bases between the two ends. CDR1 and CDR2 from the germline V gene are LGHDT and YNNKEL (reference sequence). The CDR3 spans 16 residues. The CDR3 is CASSPWDPKTKNIQYF. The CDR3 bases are TGTGCCAGCAGCCCTTGGGACCCAAAAACCAAAAACATTCAGTACTTC.

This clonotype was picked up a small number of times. CDR3 amino acids: CSVLAGHSYNEQFF. In DNA, the CDR3 is TGCAGCGTTTTAGCGGGACACTCCTACAATGAGCAGTTCTTC. This sequence joins TRBV29-1 and TRBJ2-1; 8 positions agree with TRBD2. This CDR3 is built from 14 residues. Looked up from germline, CDR1 is SQVTM and CDR2 is ANQGSEA. V trimming: 5 bases; J trimming: 0 bases; junction bases outside the gene matches: 3.

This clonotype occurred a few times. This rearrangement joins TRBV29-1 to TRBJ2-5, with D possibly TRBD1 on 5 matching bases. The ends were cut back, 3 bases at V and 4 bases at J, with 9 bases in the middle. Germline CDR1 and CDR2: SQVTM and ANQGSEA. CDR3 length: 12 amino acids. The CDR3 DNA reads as TGCAGCGTTGACAGGGTAACAGAGACCCAGTACTTC. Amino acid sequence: CSVDRVTETQYF.

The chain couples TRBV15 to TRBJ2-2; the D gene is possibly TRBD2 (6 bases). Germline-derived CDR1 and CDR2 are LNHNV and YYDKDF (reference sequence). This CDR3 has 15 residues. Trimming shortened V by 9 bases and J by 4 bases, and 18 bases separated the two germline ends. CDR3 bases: TGTGCCACTACAGCCGGAGGGGCTCGCACCGGGGAGCTGTTTTTT. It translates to CATTAGGARTGELFF.

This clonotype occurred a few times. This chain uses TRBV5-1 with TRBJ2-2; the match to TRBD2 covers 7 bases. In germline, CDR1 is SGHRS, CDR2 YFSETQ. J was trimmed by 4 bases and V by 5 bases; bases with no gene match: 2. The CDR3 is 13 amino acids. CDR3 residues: CASRGLSTGELFF. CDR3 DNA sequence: TGCGCCAGCAGGGGACTATCCACCGGGGAGCTGTTTTTT.